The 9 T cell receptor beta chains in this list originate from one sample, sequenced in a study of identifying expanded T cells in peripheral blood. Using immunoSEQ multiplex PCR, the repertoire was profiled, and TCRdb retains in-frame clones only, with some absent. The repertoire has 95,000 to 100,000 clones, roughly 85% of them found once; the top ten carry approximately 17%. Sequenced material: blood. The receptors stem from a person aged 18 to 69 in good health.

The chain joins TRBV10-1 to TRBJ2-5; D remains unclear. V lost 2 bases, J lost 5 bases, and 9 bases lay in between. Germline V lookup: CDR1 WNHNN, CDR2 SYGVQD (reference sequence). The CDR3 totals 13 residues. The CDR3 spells CASSEPGGETQYF. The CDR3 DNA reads TGCGCCAGCAGTGAGCCGGGCGGTGAGACCCAGTACTTC.

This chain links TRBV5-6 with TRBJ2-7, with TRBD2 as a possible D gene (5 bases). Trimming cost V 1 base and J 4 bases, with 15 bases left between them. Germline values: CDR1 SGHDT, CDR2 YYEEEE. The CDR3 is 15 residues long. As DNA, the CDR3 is TGTGCCAGCAGCTTGATGAGGGAATCGATTTACGAGCAGTACTTC. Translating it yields CASSLMRESIYEQYF.

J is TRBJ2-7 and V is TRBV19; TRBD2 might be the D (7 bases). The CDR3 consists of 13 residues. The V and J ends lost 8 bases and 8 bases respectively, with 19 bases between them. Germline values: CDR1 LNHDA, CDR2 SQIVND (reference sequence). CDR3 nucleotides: TGTGCCAGTGCCGACGCGGGGGCAATCAAGCAGTACTTC. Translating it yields CASADAGAIKQYF.

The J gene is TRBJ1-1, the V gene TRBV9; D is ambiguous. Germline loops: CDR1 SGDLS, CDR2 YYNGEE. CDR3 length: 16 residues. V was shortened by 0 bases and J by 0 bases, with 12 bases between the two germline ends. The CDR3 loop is CASSVEADGMNTEAFF. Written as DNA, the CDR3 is TGTGCCAGCAGCGTAGAAGCGGATGGGATGAACACTGAAGCTTTCTTT. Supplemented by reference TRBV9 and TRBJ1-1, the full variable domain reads DSGVTQTPKHLITATGQRVTLRCSPRSGDLSVYWYQQSLDQGLQFLIQYYNGEERAKGNILERFSAQQFPDLHSELNLSSLELGDSALYFCASSVEADGMNTEAFFGQGTRLTVV.

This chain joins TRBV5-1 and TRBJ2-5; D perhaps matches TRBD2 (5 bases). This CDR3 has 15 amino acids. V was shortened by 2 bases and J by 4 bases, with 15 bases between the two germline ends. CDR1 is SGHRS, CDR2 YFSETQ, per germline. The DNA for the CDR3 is TGCGCCAGCAGCTTTGAAGGGAGAGTTGGAGAGACCCAGTACTTC. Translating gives CASSFEGRVGETQYF.

The CDR3 protein is CASSQSFYEQYF. CDR3 DNA: TGTGCCAGCAGCCAATCCTTCTACGAGCAGTACTTC. The chain joins TRBV16 to TRBJ2-7; D unresolved. The ends were cut back, 0 bases at V and 3 bases at J, with 3 bases in the middle. CDR3 length: 12 residues. From germline, CDR1 is KGHSY and CDR2 FQNENV.

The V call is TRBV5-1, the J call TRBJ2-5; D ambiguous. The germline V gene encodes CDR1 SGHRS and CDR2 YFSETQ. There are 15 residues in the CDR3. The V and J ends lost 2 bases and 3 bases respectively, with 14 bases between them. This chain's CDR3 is CASSFFGSPEETQYF. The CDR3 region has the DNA TGCGCCAGCAGCTTCTTTGGGTCGCCGGAAGAGACCCAGTACTTC.

This CDR3 is CASSLLGTGELFF. Written as DNA, the CDR3 is TGTGCCAGCAGCTTATTGGGGACCGGGGAGCTGTTTTTT. V and J are TRBV7-9 and TRBJ2-2; D gene ambiguous. Between the trimmed V and J ends, which lost 2 bases and 5 bases, there was a span of 6 bases. The germline V gene has CDR1 SEHNR and CDR2 FQNEAQ (reference sequence). The CDR3 covers 13 residues.

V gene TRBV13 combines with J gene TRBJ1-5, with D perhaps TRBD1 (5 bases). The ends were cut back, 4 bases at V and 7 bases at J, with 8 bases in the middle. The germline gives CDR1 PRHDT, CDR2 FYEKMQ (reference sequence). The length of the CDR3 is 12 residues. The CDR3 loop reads CASSSWGQPQHF. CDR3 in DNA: TGTGCCAGCAGCTCTTGGGGGCAGCCCCAGCATTTT.